A selection of T cell receptor beta chains follows, all from one sample in a study of CD8 T cells in Susac syndrome. TCRdb reanalysed the immunoSEQ multiplex PCR reads using MiXCR and keeps one entry per CDR3 protein. The table records roughly 190,000 distinct CDR3 sequences, over 75% of them present only once. Sequenced input: CD4+ T cells from PBMCs. The receptors were gathered from a human donor with Susac syndrome. CDR3s include the opening cysteine and the closing phenylalanine or tryptophan. Each record gives: CDR3 protein, CDR3 DNA, V gene, D gene, J gene. D genes are given only for firm matches.

CDR3aa: CASSYSRWLGGVGANVLTF; CDR3nt: TGTGCCAGCAGTTACTCGAGATGGCTAGGAGGGGTTGGGGCCAACGTCCTGACTTTC; v_gene: TRBV6-5; d_gene: -; j_gene: TRBJ2-6
CDR3aa: CARWTGGRKRANYEQYF; CDR3nt: TGTGCCAGGTGGACAGGGGGAAGGAAAAGGGCCAACTACGAGCAGTACTTC; v_gene: TRBV27; d_gene: TRBD1; j_gene: TRBJ2-7
CDR3aa: CASSRQDYGYTF; CDR3nt: TGTGCCAGCAGTCGACAGGACTATGGCTACACCTTC; v_gene: TRBV7-9; d_gene: -; j_gene: TRBJ1-2
CDR3aa: CASSESGGADYEQYF; CDR3nt: TGTGCCAGCAGCGAAAGCGGGGGGGCCGACTACGAGCAGTACTTC; v_gene: TRBV9; d_gene: TRBD2; j_gene: TRBJ2-7
CDR3aa: CSAGPGRSTGELFF; CDR3nt: TGCAGTGCTGGGCCTGGACGGTCCACCGGGGAGCTGTTTTTT; v_gene: TRBV20-1; d_gene: -; j_gene: TRBJ2-2
CDR3aa: CSARNLGLPIVNEQFF; CDR3nt: TGCAGTGCTAGAAATTTGGGACTACCAATAGTTAATGAGCAGTTCTTC; v_gene: TRBV20-1; d_gene: TRBD2; j_gene: TRBJ2-1
CDR3aa: CATSRDRGSNQPQHF; CDR3nt: TGTGCCACCAGCAGGGACAGGGGAAGCAATCAGCCCCAGCATTTT; v_gene: TRBV15; d_gene: TRBD1; j_gene: TRBJ1-5
CDR3aa: CPSTAPGGIQYF; CDR3nt: TGTCCCAGCACCGCTCCCGGGGGCATTCAGTACTTC; v_gene: TRBV12-3/TRBV12-4; d_gene: -; j_gene: TRBJ2-4
CDR3aa: CASSLDTLSYEQYF; CDR3nt: TGTGCCAGCAGCCTTGACACGCTCTCCTACGAGCAGTACTTC; v_gene: TRBV28; d_gene: -; j_gene: TRBJ2-7
CDR3aa: CSARDPGGSYEQYF; CDR3nt: TGCAGTGCTAGAGATCCGGGTGGCTCCTACGAGCAGTACTTC; v_gene: TRBV20-1; d_gene: -; j_gene: TRBJ2-7
CDR3aa: CASRETGGTEAFF; CDR3nt: TGTGCCAGCAGGGAGACAGGGGGCACTGAAGCTTTCTTT; v_gene: TRBV12-3/TRBV12-4; d_gene: TRBD1; j_gene: TRBJ1-1